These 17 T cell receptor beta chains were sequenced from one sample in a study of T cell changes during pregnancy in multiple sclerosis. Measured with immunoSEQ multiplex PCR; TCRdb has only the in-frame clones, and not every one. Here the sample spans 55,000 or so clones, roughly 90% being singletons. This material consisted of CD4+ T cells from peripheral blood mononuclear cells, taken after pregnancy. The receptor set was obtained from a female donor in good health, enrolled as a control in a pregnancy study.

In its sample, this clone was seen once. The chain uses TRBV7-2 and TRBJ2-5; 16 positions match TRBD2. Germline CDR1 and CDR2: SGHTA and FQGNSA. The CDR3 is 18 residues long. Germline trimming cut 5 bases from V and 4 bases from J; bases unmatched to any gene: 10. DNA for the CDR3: TGTGCCAGCAGCCAACAAACGGGACTAGCGGGGGGGCGAGAGACCCAGTACTTC. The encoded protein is CASSQQTGLAGGRETQYF.

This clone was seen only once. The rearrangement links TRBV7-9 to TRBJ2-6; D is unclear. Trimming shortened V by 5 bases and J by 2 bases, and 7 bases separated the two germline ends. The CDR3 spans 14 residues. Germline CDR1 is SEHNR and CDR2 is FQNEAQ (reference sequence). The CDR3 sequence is CASSPLAGANVLTF. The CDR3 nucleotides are TGTGCCAGCAGCCCCTTAGCTGGGGCCAACGTCCTGACTTTC.

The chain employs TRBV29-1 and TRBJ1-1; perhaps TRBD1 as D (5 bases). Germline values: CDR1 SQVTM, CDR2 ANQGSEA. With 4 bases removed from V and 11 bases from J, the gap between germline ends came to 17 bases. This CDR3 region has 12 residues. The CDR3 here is CSVGGTTRGAFF. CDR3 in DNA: TGCAGCGTTGGTGGGACGACCCGGGGGGCTTTCTTT.

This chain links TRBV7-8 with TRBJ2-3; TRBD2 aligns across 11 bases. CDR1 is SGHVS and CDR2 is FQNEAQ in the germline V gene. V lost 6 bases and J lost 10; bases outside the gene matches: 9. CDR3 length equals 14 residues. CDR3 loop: CASRTSGSAGPQYF. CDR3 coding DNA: TGTGCCAGCAGAACTAGCGGGAGCGCGGGGCCGCAGTATTTT.

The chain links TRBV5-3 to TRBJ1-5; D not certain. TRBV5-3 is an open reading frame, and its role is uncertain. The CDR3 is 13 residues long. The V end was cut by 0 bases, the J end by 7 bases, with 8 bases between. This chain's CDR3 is CARSLAAGQPQHF. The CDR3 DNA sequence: TGTGCCAGAAGCTTGGCCGCCGGGCAGCCCCAGCATTTT.

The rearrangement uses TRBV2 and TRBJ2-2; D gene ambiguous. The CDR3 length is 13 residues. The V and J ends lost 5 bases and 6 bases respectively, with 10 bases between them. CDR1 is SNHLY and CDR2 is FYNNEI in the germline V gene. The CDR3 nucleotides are TGTGCCAGCAGTTGGCAGGTGGCCGGGGAGCTGTTTTTT. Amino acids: CASSWQVAGELFF.

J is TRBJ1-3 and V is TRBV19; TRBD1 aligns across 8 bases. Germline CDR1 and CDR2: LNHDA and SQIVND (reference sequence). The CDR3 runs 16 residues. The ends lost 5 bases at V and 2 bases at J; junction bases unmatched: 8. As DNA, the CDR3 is TGTGCCAGTAGTTTCCCCGGGACAGGACCTGGAAACACCATATATTTT. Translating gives CASSFPGTGPGNTIYF. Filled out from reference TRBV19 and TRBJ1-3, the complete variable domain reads DGGITQSPKYLFRKEGQNVTLSCEQNLNHDAMYWYRQDPGQGLRLIYYSQIVNDFQKGDIAEGYSVSREKKESFPLTVTSAQKNPTAFYLCASSFPGTGPGNTIYFGEGSWLTVV.

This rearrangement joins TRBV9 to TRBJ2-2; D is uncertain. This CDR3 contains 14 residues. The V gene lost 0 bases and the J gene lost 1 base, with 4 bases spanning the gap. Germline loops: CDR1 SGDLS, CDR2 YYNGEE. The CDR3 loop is CASSVALNTGELFF. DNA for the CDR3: TGTGCCAGCAGCGTAGCCCTGAACACCGGGGAGCTGTTTTTT.

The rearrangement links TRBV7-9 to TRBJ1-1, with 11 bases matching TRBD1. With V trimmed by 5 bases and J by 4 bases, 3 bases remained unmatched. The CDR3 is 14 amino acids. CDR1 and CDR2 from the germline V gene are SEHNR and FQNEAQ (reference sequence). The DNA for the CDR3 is TGTGCCAGCAGCGGACAGGGGGCCTCCACTGAAGCTTTCTTT. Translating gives CASSGQGASTEAFF.

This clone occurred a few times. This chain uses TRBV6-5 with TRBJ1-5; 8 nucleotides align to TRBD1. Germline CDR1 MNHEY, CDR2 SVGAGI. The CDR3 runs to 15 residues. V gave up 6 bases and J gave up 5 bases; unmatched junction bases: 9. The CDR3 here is CASRRQGRMDQPQHF. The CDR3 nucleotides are TGTGCCAGCAGGAGACAGGGGAGGATGGATCAGCCCCAGCATTTT.

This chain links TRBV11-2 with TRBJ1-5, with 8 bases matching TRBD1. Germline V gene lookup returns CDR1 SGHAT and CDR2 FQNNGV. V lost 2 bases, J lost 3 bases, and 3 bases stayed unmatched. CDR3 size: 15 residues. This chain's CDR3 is CASSLMTGDNQPQHF. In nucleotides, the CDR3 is TGTGCCAGCAGCTTAATGACAGGGGACAATCAGCCCCAGCATTTT.

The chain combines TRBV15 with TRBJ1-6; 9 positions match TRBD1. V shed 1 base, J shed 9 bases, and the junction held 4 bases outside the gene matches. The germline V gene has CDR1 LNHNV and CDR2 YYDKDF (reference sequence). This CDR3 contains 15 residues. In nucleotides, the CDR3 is TGTGCCACCAGCAGAGCACAGGGGGCGAGTTCACCCCTCCACTTT. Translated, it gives CATSRAQGASSPLHF.

DNA for the CDR3: TGTGCCATCAGTGATAGGGGGAACAATGAGCAGTTCTTC. Translation: CAISDRGNNEQFF. This chain links TRBV10-3 with TRBJ2-1; tentatively, D is TRBD1 (6 bases). The CDR3 contains 13 residues. The germline V and J ends were trimmed by 3 bases and 5 bases, with 8 bases remaining between them. Looked up from germline, CDR1 is ENHRY and CDR2 is SYGVKD.

DNA for the CDR3: TGTGGGGCGGGAAGGACATCGGAGACCCAGTACTTC. This codes for CGAGRTSETQYF. The chain is built from TRBV6-1 and TRBJ2-5; D perhaps matches TRBD2 (6 bases). This CDR3 comprises 12 residues. From germline, CDR1 is MNHNS and CDR2 SASEGT.

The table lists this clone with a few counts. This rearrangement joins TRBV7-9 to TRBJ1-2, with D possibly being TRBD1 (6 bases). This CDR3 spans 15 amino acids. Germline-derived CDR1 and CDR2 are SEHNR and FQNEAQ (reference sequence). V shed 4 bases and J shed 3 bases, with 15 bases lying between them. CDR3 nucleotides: TGTGCCAGCAGCTCTGATTTCAGGGGAGACTATGGCTACACCTTC. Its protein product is CASSSDFRGDYGYTF.

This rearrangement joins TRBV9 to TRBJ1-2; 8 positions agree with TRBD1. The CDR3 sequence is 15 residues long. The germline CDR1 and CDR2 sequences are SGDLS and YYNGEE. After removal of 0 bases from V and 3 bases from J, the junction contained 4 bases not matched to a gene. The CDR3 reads CASSVAGQGDYGYTF. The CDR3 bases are TGTGCCAGCAGCGTAGCTGGACAGGGCGACTATGGCTACACCTTC.

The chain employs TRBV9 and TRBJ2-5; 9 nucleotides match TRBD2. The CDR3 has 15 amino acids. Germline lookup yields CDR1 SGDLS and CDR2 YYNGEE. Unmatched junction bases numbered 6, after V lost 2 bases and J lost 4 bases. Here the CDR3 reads CASSVGGGARETQYF. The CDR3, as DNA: TGTGCCAGCAGCGTGGGCGGGGGGGCCCGAGAGACCCAGTACTTC.